A selection of T cell receptor beta chains follows, all from one sample in a study of cytotoxic CD8 clonotypes in ibrutinib-treated CLL. Only in-frame clones appear in the TCRdb table, and some are missing; sequencing was by immunoSEQ multiplex PCR. The sample contains over 45,000 clones, 56% of which appear only once. The input for sequencing was PBMCs, taken after 24 months of ibrutinib treatment. Source of these receptors: a human donor with chronic lymphocytic leukemia. Both conserved end residues are part of each CDR3. Each record gives: J gene, clone size, V gene, D gene, CDR3 DNA, CDR3 protein. D genes are given only for firm matches. A row's size may be missing; if present it is once, few, many or a size class.

TRBJ2-3,NA,TRBV5-1,TRBD2,TGCGCCAGCAGCCGGACTAGCGGGAGTACAGATACGCAGTATTTT,CASSRTSGSTDTQYF
TRBJ1-5,NA,TRBV4-1,TRBD1,TGCGCCAGCAGCCACCCGGGACAGGGAGGTCAGCCCCAGCATTTT,CASSHPGQGGQPQHF
TRBJ2-1,NA,TRBV28,NA,TGTGCCAGCGGGACAACCTACAATGAGCAGTTCTTC,CASGTTYNEQFF
TRBJ2-3,NA,TRBV5-1,NA,TGCGCCAGCAGCTTCTCAAGCCCCACAGATACGCAGTATTTT,CASSFSSPTDTQYF
TRBJ1-1,NA,TRBV9,NA,TGTGCCAGCAGCGATCCAGCGAACACTGAAGCTTTCTTT,CASSDPANTEAFF
TRBJ1-6,few,TRBV14,NA,TGTGCCAGCAGCCAAGGCGACCGCCTCCACTTT,CASSQGDRLHF
TRBJ2-5,medium-sized,TRBV19,TRBD1,TGTGCCAGTAGTATGTTTGCAGGGGGCCTAGGGGAGACCCAGTACTTC,CASSMFAGGLGETQYF
TRBJ2-7,NA,TRBV7-2,TRBD1,TGTGCCAGCAGCTATGACAGGGGATCCTACTACGAGCAGTACTTC,CASSYDRGSYYEQYF
TRBJ2-2,once,TRBV6-1,TRBD1,TGTGCCAGCAGTGATAAGAGGGGGCGGAACACCGGGGAGCTGTTTTTT,CASSDKRGRNTGELFF
TRBJ2-1,few,TRBV4-1,NA,TGCGCCAGCAGCCAAGATTCCTTAAGGGGGAGCTCCTACAATGAGCAGTTCTTC,CASSQDSLRGSSYNEQFF
TRBJ1-1,NA,TRBV10-3,TRBD1,TGTGCCACGGCGGCCGGGACAGGCCAACACACTGAAGCTTTCTTT,CATAAGTGQHTEAFF
TRBJ1-6,many,TRBV6-6,NA,TGTGCCAGCACTCAATCCAGGGGCTTTGTCTCACCCCTCCACTTT,CASTQSRGFVSPLHF
TRBJ2-7,NA,TRBV5-6,NA,TGTGCCAGCAGCTGGGGTCGGGGGCGGTACGAGCAGTACTTC,CASSWGRGRYEQYF
TRBJ2-2,few,TRBV7-9,NA,TGTGCCAGCAACCCGGGGGCAGCCGGGGAGCTGTTTTTT,CASNPGAAGELFF
TRBJ2-5,NA,TRBV28,TRBD2,TGTGCCAGCAGTTTAAACCCTAGCGGGAGGCCCGGAAGGGGGAGGGCCCAGTACTTC,CASSLNPSGRPGRGRAQYF
TRBJ2-3,few,TRBV28,NA,TGTGCCAGCAGCCCAGGGGGCACAGATACGCAGTATTTT,CASSPGGTDTQYF
TRBJ1-4,NA,TRBV30,NA,TGTGCCTGGGAGCGAAGCGAAAAACTGTTTTTT,CAWERSEKLFF
TRBJ2-1,NA,TRBV18,TRBD2,TGTGCCAGCTCACCACCGGCGGGGGAAAATGAGCAGTTCTTC,CASSPPAGENEQFF
TRBJ2-3,once,TRBV19,NA,TGTGCCAGTAGTATAGCGGGACCACTCGATAGCACAGATACGCAGTATTTT,CASSIAGPLDSTDTQYF